The sequence of this T cell receptor (beta chain) was determined in a study of siplizumab effects on memory and regulatory T cells. Profiling relied on immunoSEQ multiplex PCR, and the TCRdb table lists in-frame clones only, not all of them. Of more than 45,000 clones in the sample, under 98% were seen once. Germline V gives CDR1 SEHNR, CDR2 FQNEAQ (reference sequence). This CDR3 has 15 residues. The ends were cut back, 0 bases at V and 5 bases at J, with 13 bases in the middle. Sequencing was carried out using naive CD4+ T cells sorted from blood. The chain combines TRBV7-9 with TRBJ1-1; D gene ambiguous. The sequence came from a human donor in good health. CDR3 DNA: TGTGCCAGCAGCTTAGCAGGCCGTACGGGAACTGAAGCTTTCTTT. It is translated as CASSLAGRTGTEAFF.